These 24 T cell receptor beta chains originate from one sample sequenced in a study of blood T cell repertoires in COVID-19 (dated by TCRdb to the early 2020s). The library was prepared using the immunoSEQ multiplex PCR assay. TCRdb mirrors the immuneACCESS table, restricted to in-frame sequences. Some clones are absent from its copies; in checked studies, under half trace to an unresolved V gene, and the reason for the others is unknown. The sample table shows more than 300,000 clones, and 90% to 95% are seen once. The ten largest account for less than 4% of the sample. The sample was PBMCs or T cells enriched from blood (not recorded which). The receptors originated from a woman aged 25 to 39 who had been exposed to COVID-19.

V usage is TRBV4-3 and J usage is TRBJ1-4; 7 positions match TRBD1. The CDR3 is 16 amino acids. Germline CDR1 LGHNA, CDR2 YSLEER. V was pared by 4 bases and J by 0 bases, with 5 bases of the junction left unmatched. CDR3 in DNA: TGCGCCAGCAGCCGGATCACAGGGGCAACTAATGAAAAACTGTTTTTT. Its protein is CASSRITGATNEKLFF.

CDR3 loop: CASSLAWRGGYEQYF. Written as DNA, the CDR3 is TGTGCCAGCAGCCTTGCCTGGCGGGGGGGCTACGAGCAGTACTTC. This chain uses TRBV5-4 with TRBJ2-7, with TRBD2 matching 9 bases. The CDR3 consists of 15 residues. J was trimmed by 3 bases and V by 4 bases; bases with no gene match: 8. The V gene's germline CDR1 is SGHNT and CDR2 YYREEE (reference sequence).

This CDR3 reads CASRGRVGTNSNQPQHF. CDR3 sequence (DNA): TGTGCCAGCAGGGGCAGGGTAGGCACTAATAGCAATCAGCCCCAGCATTTT. V usage is TRBV2 and J usage is TRBJ1-5; weak D call: TRBD1 (5 bases). Trimming left V 6 bases short and J 0 bases short, with 18 bases between. This CDR3 spans 17 amino acids. The germline V gene encodes CDR1 SNHLY and CDR2 FYNNEI.

This chain links TRBV5-1 with TRBJ1-2; D gene uncertain. The germline CDR1 and CDR2 sequences are SGHRS and YFSETQ. This CDR3 region has 15 residues. Trimming left V 0 bases short and J 4 bases short, with 13 bases between. Here the CDR3 DNA reads TGCGCCAGCAGCTTGGCCGGAGTTCGCTCCTATGGCTACACCTTC. It yields the protein CASSLAGVRSYGYTF.

This chain connects TRBV4-1 to TRBJ2-5; TRBD2 agrees at 11 bases. The CDR3 covers 15 residues. The germline V gene has CDR1 MGHRA and CDR2 YSYEKL. V was clipped by 4 bases and J by 5 bases; unmatched bases: 6. CDR3 protein: CASSPSGGMAETQYF. In DNA form, the CDR3 reads TGCGCCAGCAGCCCTAGCGGGGGGATGGCGGAGACCCAGTACTTC.

The chain's CDR3 is CAISESGLAGMETQYF. In DNA, the CDR3 is TGTGCCATCAGTGAGAGCGGACTAGCGGGGATGGAGACCCAGTACTTC. The V gene is TRBV10-3, the J gene TRBJ2-5, with TRBD2 identical over 12 bases. The length of the CDR3 is 16 residues. With V trimmed by 2 bases and J by 5 bases, 6 bases remained unmatched. The germline V gene has CDR1 ENHRY and CDR2 SYGVKD.

The rearrangement joins TRBV30 to TRBJ2-7; TRBD1 matches 7 bases. The CDR3 spans 13 residues. Trimming removed 5 bases from V and 0 bases from J; junction bases left unmatched: 4. The germline CDR1 and CDR2 sequences are GTSNPN and SVGIG (reference sequence). CDR3 sequence reads: CAWGDRISYEQYF. Written as DNA, the CDR3 is TGTGCCTGGGGGGACAGAATCTCCTACGAGCAGTACTTC.

The chain has TRBV6-2 or TRBV6-3 and TRBJ1-6, with D perhaps matching TRBD1 (6 bases). From germline, CDR1 is MNHEY and CDR2 SVGEGT. V was trimmed by 3 bases and J by 7 bases, leaving 10 bases between them. The CDR3 is 14 amino acids. CDR3 in DNA: TGTGCCAGCAGTTATCTCCAGGGGAATTCACCCCTCCACTTT. This codes for CASSYLQGNSPLHF.

CDR3 region: CASSQRAVRGSEAFF. The CDR3 nucleotides read TGCGCCAGCAGCCAACGAGCGGTCAGGGGCTCTGAAGCTTTCTTT. The J gene is TRBJ1-1, the V gene TRBV5-1; possibly TRBD1 for D (6 bases). The V end lost 4 bases, the J end lost 6 bases, and 19 bases lay between the germline ends. In germline, CDR1 is SGHRS, CDR2 YFSETQ. The CDR3 is 15 residues long.

The rearrangement uses TRBV27 and TRBJ2-7, with TRBD1 matching 7 bases. CDR1 is MNHEY, CDR2 SMNVEV, per germline (reference sequence). This CDR3 region has 16 residues. J was trimmed by 2 bases and V by 5 bases; bases with no gene match: 12. The CDR3 DNA reads as TGTGCCAGCAGTATGCTGACAGGGTCGAAGGCCTACGAGCAGTACTTC. Translating it yields CASSMLTGSKAYEQYF.

V is TRBV5-1 and J is TRBJ1-5; D might be TRBD1 (6 bases). Germline V gives CDR1 SGHRS, CDR2 YFSETQ. This CDR3 has 17 amino acids. V shed 0 bases and J shed 2 bases, with 15 bases lying between them. The CDR3 region has the DNA TGCGCCAGCAGCTTGGAAGGGGCAGGGGCTGGCAATCAGCCCCAGCATTTT. It codes for CASSLEGAGAGNQPQHF.

The chain links TRBV5-4 to TRBJ1-2; D gene unclear. The V gene lost 0 bases and the J gene lost 2 bases, with 11 bases spanning the gap. The CDR3 is 15 amino acids. From germline, CDR1 is SGHNT and CDR2 YYREEE (reference sequence). CDR3 sequence (DNA): TGTGCCAGCAGCTTGGACGCAGTTTCCAACTATGGCTACACCTTC. Translation: CASSLDAVSNYGYTF.

The chain links TRBV18 to TRBJ1-1, with D uncertain. Germline assignment: CDR1 KGHSH and CDR2 LQKENI. The ends were cut back, 3 bases at V and 8 bases at J, with 10 bases in the middle. CDR3 size: 12 residues. CDR3 coding DNA: TGTGCCAGCTCACCCGGGTCGGGAGAAGCTTTCTTT. Translating gives CASSPGSGEAFF.

This clone was observed at least ten times. This sequence joins TRBV27 and TRBJ1-5; 8 bases match TRBD1. After removal of 5 bases from V and 4 bases from J, the junction contained 7 bases not matched to a gene. The CDR3 has 15 amino acids. The V gene's germline CDR1 is MNHEY and CDR2 SMNVEV (reference sequence). CDR3 protein: CASSPSWTGNQPQHF. In nucleotides, the CDR3 is TGTGCCAGCAGTCCTTCATGGACAGGGAATCAGCCCCAGCATTTT.

The rearrangement links TRBV7-8 to TRBJ1-2, with 9 bases lining up with TRBD1. The CDR3 has 14 residues. The trim removed 5 bases at V and 6 bases at J, leaving 7 bases unmatched. CDR1 SGHVS and CDR2 FQNEAQ come from the germline V gene. CDR3 DNA sequence: TGTGCCAGCAGCCCGCGGACAGGGGAGAATGGCTACACCTTC. Protein: CASSPRTGENGYTF. The variable domain in full, completed from reference TRBV7-8 and TRBJ1-2, reads GAGVSQSPRYKVAKRGQDVALRCDPISGHVSLFWYQQALGQGPEFLTYFQNEAQLDKSGLPSDRFFAERPEGSVSTLKIQRTQQEDSAVYLCASSPRTGENGYTFGSGTRLTVV.

J is TRBJ1-1 and V is TRBV6-2 or TRBV6-3, with D tentatively TRBD1 (6 bases). The CDR3 covers 12 residues. The germline V gene encodes CDR1 MNHEY and CDR2 SVGEGT. V was shortened by 5 bases and J by 6 bases, with 10 bases between the two germline ends. This CDR3 is CASSTDSAEAFF. In DNA form, the CDR3 reads TGTGCCAGCAGTACGGACAGCGCTGAAGCTTTCTTT.

The chain joins TRBV9 to TRBJ1-2; TRBD1 matches 7 bases. The germline V gene encodes CDR1 SGDLS and CDR2 YYNGEE. This CDR3 contains 16 residues. J gave up 1 base and V 0 bases, and 6 bases lay outside the gene matches. In nucleotides, the CDR3 is TGTGCCAGCAGCGTAGGGCAGGGGGGACTTAACTATGGCTACACCTTC. This gives the protein CASSVGQGGLNYGYTF.

The chain is built from TRBV30 and TRBJ1-6, with D maybe TRBD1 (6 bases). This CDR3 has 13 amino acids. The ends were cut back, 1 base at V and 6 bases at J, with 7 bases in the middle. CDR1 GTSNPN and CDR2 SVGIG come from the germline V gene (reference sequence). The CDR3 region has the DNA TGTGCCTGGAGTGGACAGGTTAATTCACCCCTCCACTTT. Translation: CAWSGQVNSPLHF.

The J gene is TRBJ1-2, the V gene TRBV5-4; 8 bases are a match to TRBD1. With V trimmed by 0 bases and J by 2 bases, 9 bases remained unmatched. Germline V gene sequence: CDR1 SGHNT, CDR2 YYREEE (reference sequence). CDR3 size: 17 residues. CDR3 region: CASSLAQGARGNYGYTF. CDR3 coding DNA: TGTGCCAGCAGCTTGGCTCAGGGGGCGCGGGGGAACTATGGCTACACCTTC.

The chain uses TRBV27 and TRBJ1-3, with 10 positions matching TRBD1. The V segment lost 6 bases and the J segment 2 bases; nucleotides outside the gene matches: 4. CDR3 size: 15 residues. Germline loops: CDR1 MNHEY, CDR2 SMNVEV (reference sequence). The CDR3 DNA is TGTGCCAGCAGCCGGGACAGGGGTACTGGAAACACCATATATTTT. Protein: CASSRDRGTGNTIYF.

The chain joins TRBV5-5 to TRBJ1-2; 11 bases map to TRBD1. V was pared by 4 bases and J by 7 bases, with 3 bases of the junction left unmatched. In germline, CDR1 is SGHKS, CDR2 YYEKEE (reference sequence). The CDR3 covers 13 residues. CDR3 sequence: CASSGTGGPGYTF. DNA of the CDR3: TGTGCCAGCAGCGGGACAGGGGGACCTGGCTACACCTTC.

V usage is TRBV27 and J usage is TRBJ2-7; TRBD2 matches 7 bases. Per germline, CDR1 MNHEY and CDR2 SMNVEV (reference sequence). The CDR3 is 15 residues long. After removal of 5 bases from V and 0 bases from J, the junction contained 7 bases not matched to a gene. DNA for the CDR3: TGTGCCAGCAGTACTTTTTGGGGGGGCTCCTACGAGCAGTACTTC. It is translated as CASSTFWGGSYEQYF.

The rearrangement uses TRBV5-1 and TRBJ1-3; 9 positions match TRBD1. The CDR3 is 17 amino acids. V dropped 3 bases and J dropped 1; count of bases not matched to a gene: 8. CDR1 SGHRS and CDR2 YFSETQ come from the germline V gene. In DNA form, the CDR3 reads TGCGCCAGCAGCTCCCTGGCGACAGGGGGTTCTGGAAACACCATATATTTT. Amino acid sequence: CASSSLATGGSGNTIYF.

V is TRBV28 and J is TRBJ1-6; 11 nucleotides agree with TRBD1. Germline V gives CDR1 MDHEN, CDR2 SYDVKM. Germline trimming cut 4 bases from V and 2 bases from J; bases unmatched to any gene: 13. The CDR3 has 20 amino acids. CDR3 sequence reads: CASSSWTGGQHFTYNSPLHF. CDR3 nucleotides: TGTGCCAGCAGTTCCTGGACAGGGGGCCAACACTTCACCTATAATTCACCCCTCCACTTT.